A single sample is the source of the 29 T cell receptor beta chains below, sequenced in a study of Tregs in tolerant kidney transplant recipients. Assay used: immunoSEQ multiplex PCR; TCRdb lists only in-frame clones, some missing. The sample contains about 83,000 clones, 98% of which appear only once. This sample comprised CD4+ T cells from blood, obtained before the transplant. The source is a human donor who received a combined kidney and bone marrow transplant.

The chain combines TRBV5-8 with TRBJ2-5, with D hard to call. The CDR3 has 13 residues. V was shortened by 1 base and J by 5 bases, with 9 bases between the two germline ends. CDR1 is SGHTS, CDR2 YDEGEE, per germline. The CDR3 nucleotides are TGTGCCAGCAGCTTGTCCTCTCGGGAGACCCAGTACTTC. This sequence encodes CASSLSSRETQYF. Combining the CDR3 with reference TRBV5-8 and TRBJ2-5 gives the whole variable domain EAGVTQSPTHLIKTRGQQATLRCSPISGHTSVYWYQQALGLGLQFLLWYDEGEERNRGNFPPRFSGRQFPNYSSELNVNALELEDSALYLCASSLSSRETQYFGPGTRLLVL.

CDR3 coding DNA: TGTGCCAGCAGCTTACAGGGTCCGACGGACACTGAAGCTTTCTTT. Protein: CASSLQGPTDTEAFF. This rearrangement joins TRBV11-2 to TRBJ1-1, with a possible D match to TRBD1 (5 bases). The CDR3 loop spans 15 amino acids. In germline, CDR1 is SGHAT, CDR2 FQNNGV. Trimming stripped 2 bases from V and 3 bases from J, with 13 bases between.

The chain combines TRBV28 with TRBJ2-3; possible D gene TRBD2, 5 bases. Deletions cut 6 bases from V and 0 bases from J, with 10 bases between. This CDR3 contains 14 residues. Germline V CDR1 and CDR2: MDHEN, SYDVKM. CDR3 loop: CASRAGVSTDTQYF. CDR3 sequence (DNA): TGTGCCAGCAGGGCGGGCGTTAGCACAGATACGCAGTATTTT.

The chain has TRBV7-2 and TRBJ2-7; possible D gene TRBD2, 5 bases. Germline loops: CDR1 SGHTA, CDR2 FQGNSA. The CDR3 contains 15 residues. With 5 bases removed from V and 7 bases from J, the gap between germline ends came to 21 bases. The CDR3 loop reads CASSATPGPPGEQYF. CDR3 in DNA: TGTGCCAGCAGCGCGACCCCGGGCCCACCGGGGGAGCAGTACTTC.

The chain recombines TRBV15 with TRBJ2-4; tentatively, D is TRBD2 (6 bases). With 0 bases removed from V and 1 base from J, the gap between germline ends came to 13 bases. The CDR3 contains 17 residues. Germline V gene data show CDR1 as LNHNV and CDR2 as YYDKDF (reference sequence). CDR3: CATSRDVTREAKNIQYF. The CDR3 nucleotides are TGTGCCACCAGCAGAGATGTGACTAGAGAGGCCAAAAACATTCAGTACTTC.

V and J are TRBV7-8 and TRBJ1-2; 8 bases align to TRBD1. Germline loops: CDR1 SGHVS, CDR2 FQNEAQ. The CDR3 covers 12 residues. Trimming at V came to 3 bases and at J to 8 bases, leaving 2 bases not matched to a gene. The CDR3 loop is CASSFRGRGYTF. In DNA, the CDR3 is TGTGCCAGCAGCTTCAGGGGGCGAGGCTACACCTTC.

The V and J genes are TRBV4-1 and TRBJ2-2, with 7 positions matching TRBD2. The CDR3 sequence is 14 residues long. V shed 1 base, J shed 6 bases, and the junction held 2 bases outside the gene matches. Germline V gene lookup returns CDR1 MGHRA and CDR2 YSYEKL. In DNA form, the CDR3 reads TGCGCCAGCAGCCAAGTAGGGAGGGCCGGGGAGCTGTTTTTT. Translation gives CASSQVGRAGELFF.

The chain is built from TRBV27 and TRBJ2-1; 9 bases match TRBD2. Trimming cost V 7 bases and J 8 bases; bases outside gene matches: 12. Germline CDR1 is MNHEY and CDR2 is SMNVEV (reference sequence). This CDR3 has 15 residues. The CDR3 sequence is CASNNAGGRGHEQFF. CDR3 bases: TGTGCCAGCAATAACGCGGGGGGGCGAGGCCATGAGCAGTTCTTC.

This chain's CDR3 is CASTPSGQGAFYGYTF. The CDR3 DNA reads as TGTGCCAGTACCCCCTCCGGGCAGGGGGCTTTTTATGGCTACACCTTC. The rearrangement uses TRBV19 and TRBJ1-2, with 8 positions matching TRBD1. The CDR3 has 16 residues. CDR1 LNHDA and CDR2 SQIVND come from the germline V gene (reference sequence). V lost 7 bases and J lost 5; bases outside the gene matches: 15.

V usage is TRBV7-8 and J usage is TRBJ2-5, with 7 bases fitting TRBD2. Losses at the gene ends were 3 bases for V and 5 bases for J; bases not matched to a gene: 9. The CDR3 consists of 15 residues. The germline CDR1 and CDR2 sequences are SGHVS and FQNEAQ. In nucleotides, the CDR3 is TGTGCCAGCAGCTTGTGGCGGGAGTGGGGTGAGACCCAGTACTTC. It specifies CASSLWREWGETQYF.

The chain recombines TRBV19 with TRBJ1-4, with D unresolved. Trimming pared 3 bases from V and 12 bases from J, leaving 14 bases between. The CDR3 spans 13 residues. Germline V lookup: CDR1 LNHDA, CDR2 SQIVND (reference sequence). This CDR3 reads CASSIVRGGELFF. The CDR3 DNA reads TGTGCCAGTAGTATTGTTCGGGGAGGTGAACTGTTTTTT.

V and J are TRBV30 and TRBJ1-1; D is uncertain. The CDR3 length is 13 residues. V dropped 3 bases and J dropped 7 bases, with 15 bases sitting between them. Germline V gene lookup returns CDR1 GTSNPN and CDR2 SVGIG (reference sequence). CDR3 sequence reads: CAWSANGGDEAFF. CDR3 in DNA: TGTGCCTGGAGCGCCAATGGCGGGGATGAAGCTTTCTTT.

The chain carries TRBV6-4 and TRBJ1-1; TRBD1 aligns across 7 bases. V lost 3 bases to trimming and J lost 3 bases; unmatched junction nucleotides: 7. Germline V gene data show CDR1 as MRHNA and CDR2 as SNTAGT. The CDR3 is 15 residues long. CDR3 coding DNA: TGTGCCAGCAGTGAAGTAGGGGGCGCGTACACTGAAGCTTTCTTT. Its protein product is CASSEVGGAYTEAFF.

This chain joins TRBV5-1 and TRBJ1-4, with TRBD1 as a possible D gene (5 bases). Germline-derived CDR1 and CDR2 are SGHRS and YFSETQ. V shed 0 bases and J shed 6 bases, with 12 bases lying between them. This CDR3 spans 15 amino acids. Written as DNA, the CDR3 is TGCGCCAGCAGCTTGGGGCCGCGGGGCGATGAAAAACTGTTTTTT. The encoded protein is CASSLGPRGDEKLFF.

The rearrangement links TRBV28 to TRBJ1-6; D is ambiguous. The CDR3 covers 15 residues. Germline V gene sequence: CDR1 MDHEN, CDR2 SYDVKM. V lost 7 bases and J lost 5, with 15 bases in between. The CDR3 DNA reads TGTGCCAGCACTCCCTCCGGGAGAGATAATTCACCCCTCCACTTT. Its translation: CASTPSGRDNSPLHF.

V gene TRBV6-1 combines with J gene TRBJ2-7, with 7 nucleotides matching TRBD2. The CDR3 is 15 residues long. The germline V gene encodes CDR1 MNHNS and CDR2 SASEGT. The V segment lost 6 bases and the J segment 2 bases; nucleotides outside the gene matches: 10. CDR3 DNA: TGTGCCAGCAGGTCCGGGACTACAACTACCTACGAGCAGTACTTC. Amino acid sequence: CASRSGTTTTYEQYF.

This chain uses TRBV30 with TRBJ1-1; D is unclear. Germline V CDR1 and CDR2: GTSNPN, SVGIG (reference sequence). The CDR3 has 14 amino acids. V lost 3 bases and J lost 5, with 16 bases in between. The CDR3 here is CAWRAVGGGTEAFF. The CDR3 DNA is TGTGCCTGGAGGGCCGTAGGAGGCGGGACTGAAGCTTTCTTT.

The chain is built from TRBV6-4 and TRBJ1-1; D ambiguous. Trimming removed 4 bases from V and 1 base from J, with 7 bases in between. There are 13 residues in the CDR3. CDR1 is MRHNA, CDR2 SNTAGT, per germline. The CDR3 protein is CASSADWNTEAFF. The CDR3 region has the DNA TGTGCCAGCAGTGCCGACTGGAACACTGAAGCTTTCTTT.

This clone was seen a few times. The V call is TRBV29-1, the J call TRBJ2-7, with 11 nucleotides matching TRBD2. CDR1 is SQVTM, CDR2 ANQGSEA, per germline. CDR3 length: 16 residues. The V and J ends lost 4 bases and 4 bases, in that order; junction bases with no gene match: 12. The CDR3 spells CSVGPITSGSKYEQYF. The CDR3 DNA is TGCAGCGTTGGCCCCATAACTAGCGGGAGTAAGTACGAGCAGTACTTC.

The chain has TRBV7-9 and TRBJ2-1, with 8 bases that match TRBD2. The ends lost 1 base at V and 4 bases at J; junction bases unmatched: 3. CDR1 SEHNR and CDR2 FQNEAQ come from the germline V gene (reference sequence). The CDR3 sequence is 15 residues long. The CDR3, as DNA: TGTGCCAGCAGCTTAGTTACTAGCGGTTACAATGAGCAGTTCTTC. Protein sequence: CASSLVTSGYNEQFF.

The chain recombines TRBV19 with TRBJ2-1; TRBD2 might be the D (6 bases). V was cut by 4 bases and J by 5 bases, with 12 bases left in between. Germline-derived CDR1 and CDR2 are LNHDA and SQIVND (reference sequence). The CDR3 contains 14 residues. The CDR3 reads CASSKAGINNEQFF. The CDR3 coding sequence is TGTGCCAGTAGTAAGGCGGGGATTAACAATGAGCAGTTCTTC.

The CDR3 reads CASSLDRGNTEAFF. CDR3 nucleotide sequence: TGTGCCAGCAGCCTAGACAGGGGGAACACTGAAGCTTTCTTT. V is TRBV7-9 and J is TRBJ1-1; 8 positions match TRBD1. V was pared by 5 bases and J by 1 base, with 3 bases of the junction left unmatched. Per the germline V gene, CDR1 is SEHNR and CDR2 is FQNEAQ (reference sequence). This CDR3 comprises 14 residues.

The chain carries TRBV5-4 and TRBJ2-1; D not certain. Germline CDR1 reads SGHNT; CDR2 reads YYREEE (reference sequence). Deletions cut 0 bases from V and 5 bases from J, with 9 bases between. This CDR3 spans 14 amino acids. The DNA of the CDR3 is TGTGCCAGCAGCTTGGACAGCTACCACAATGAGCAGTTCTTC. Amino acid sequence: CASSLDSYHNEQFF.

CDR3 amino acids: CAISETSAGRADQPQHF. CDR3 DNA: TGTGCCATCAGTGAGACCTCAGCCGGCAGGGCTGATCAGCCCCAGCATTTT. The V and J genes are TRBV10-3 and TRBJ1-5; perhaps TRBD1 as D (5 bases). Germline V gene sequence: CDR1 ENHRY, CDR2 SYGVKD. V shed 2 bases and J shed 5 bases, with 19 bases lying between them. The CDR3 extends over 17 amino acids.

CDR3: CASSQDSSGGAGDTQYF. DNA for the CDR3: TGTGCCAGCAGCCAAGACTCTAGCGGGGGGGCAGGAGATACGCAGTATTTT. The chain employs TRBV4-2 and TRBJ2-3, with 12 bases fitting TRBD2. The CDR3 totals 17 residues. V was clipped by 0 bases and J by 5 bases; unmatched bases: 6. The V gene's germline CDR1 is LGHNA and CDR2 YNFKEQ.

The rearrangement uses TRBV29-1 and TRBJ1-2, with 7 bases that match TRBD1. This CDR3 is 12 amino acids long. The germline gives CDR1 SQVTM, CDR2 ANQGSEA. The V and J ends lost 7 bases and 3 bases, in that order; junction bases with no gene match: 5. CDR3 sequence (DNA): TGCAGCGCCGGGACAGTGTACTATGGCTACACCTTC. Protein: CSAGTVYYGYTF.

The chain carries TRBV9 and TRBJ2-5; 8 nucleotides agree with TRBD2. This CDR3 region has 16 residues. The germline V gene encodes CDR1 SGDLS and CDR2 YYNGEE. With 0 bases clipped from V and 0 bases from J, the junction kept 4 bases outside the gene matches. The CDR3 loop reads CASSVDGGRYQETQYF. The CDR3 DNA follows: TGTGCCAGCAGCGTAGACGGCGGGAGGTACCAAGAGACCCAGTACTTC.

The chain is built from TRBV5-1 and TRBJ1-2, with D possibly matching TRBD1 (5 bases). The V and J ends lost 3 bases and 2 bases respectively, with 20 bases between them. Germline assignment: CDR1 SGHRS and CDR2 YFSETQ. CDR3 length equals 17 residues. The CDR3 region has the DNA TGCGCCAGCAGCTCTCTTCAGGGTCCCCTACTCAACTATGGCTACACCTTC. Translated, it gives CASSSLQGPLLNYGYTF. Full variable domain (rest looked up from reference TRBV5-1 and TRBJ1-2): KAGVTQTPRYLIKTRGQQVTLSCSPISGHRSVSWYQQTPGQGLQFLFEYFSETQRNKGNFPGRFSGRQFSNSRSEMNVSTLELGDSALYLCASSSLQGPLLNYGYTFGSGTRLTVV.

This chain joins TRBV11-1 and TRBJ1-3; D may be TRBD1 (5 bases). The V gene lost 10 bases and the J gene lost 0 bases, with 16 bases spanning the gap. Germline V gene lookup returns CDR1 SGHAT and CDR2 FQDESV (reference sequence). The CDR3 is 15 amino acids. CDR3 protein: CATRDFLTSGNTIYF. CDR3 sequence (DNA): TGTGCCACCAGGGACTTTCTTACCTCTGGAAACACCATATATTTT. Looking up the rest from reference TRBV11-1 and TRBJ1-3 gives the full variable domain: EAEVAQSPRYKITEKSQAVAFWCDPISGHATLYWYRQILGQGPELLVQFQDESVVDDSQLPKDRFSAERLKGVDSTLKIQPAELGDSAMYLCATRDFLTSGNTIYFGEGSWLTVV.